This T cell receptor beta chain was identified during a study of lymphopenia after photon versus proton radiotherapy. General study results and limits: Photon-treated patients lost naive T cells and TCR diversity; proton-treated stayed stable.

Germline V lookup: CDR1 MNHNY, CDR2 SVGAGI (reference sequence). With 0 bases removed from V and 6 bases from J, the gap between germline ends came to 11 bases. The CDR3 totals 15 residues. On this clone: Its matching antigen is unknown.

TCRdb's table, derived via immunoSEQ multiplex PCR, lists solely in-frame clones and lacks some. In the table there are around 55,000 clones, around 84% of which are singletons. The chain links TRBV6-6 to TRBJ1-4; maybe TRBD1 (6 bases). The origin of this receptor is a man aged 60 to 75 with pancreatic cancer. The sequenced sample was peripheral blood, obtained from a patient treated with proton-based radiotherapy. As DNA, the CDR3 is TGTGCCAGCAGTTACTCCCCGGGACAAGATGAAAAACTGTTTTTT. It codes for CASSYSPGQDEKLFF.